The following is a T cell receptor beta chain sequence with its context. The antigen remains unidentified. This entry belongs to a study of T cell responses to AZD1222 COVID-19 vaccine. Study as a whole: Timing groups of about 4 and about 12 weeks for second doses were pooled. Study findings and constraints: Every sample of the repertoires postdated the peak T cell response.

Germline V gene sequence: CDR1 LGHDT, CDR2 YNNKEL (reference sequence). V was clipped by 3 bases and J by 3 bases; unmatched bases: 4. The CDR3 length is 17 residues. TCRdb keeps only in-frame clones here, not all; method: immunoSEQ multiplex PCR. The sample holds 140,000 to 150,000 clones, roughly 90% seen once. This TCR came from an adult in good health. The J gene is TRBJ2-5, the V gene TRBV3-1 (or the pseudogene TRBV3-2); 16 positions agree with TRBD2. Sample: peripheral blood, taken on day 0 of AZD1222 vaccination. For the CDR3, the DNA is TGTGCCAGCAGCCAGGGACTAGCGGGAGGGATGGAAGAGACCCAGTACTTC. Encoded protein: CASSQGLAGGMEETQYF.